In this sample, the clone carrying this T cell receptor (beta chain) turned up a few times. The antigen is undetermined. The data were taken from a study of T cell repertoires in cytomegalovirus infection. Across the whole study: Public signatures in TCR beta pointed to CMV infection and matching HLA type. Overall study findings and caveats: The ex vivo response showed dominance by HLA-C-restricted CMV-specific TCR beta clonotypes. CMV carriers having the relevant HLA were flagged by cumulative public TCR beta family frequency.

TCRdb used MiXCR to reprocess the reads, holding one entry per CDR3 protein. The data contain fewer than 250,000 distinct CDR3 sequences, 12% of them singletons. The specimen sequenced was PBMCs. The sequence was obtained from a human donor in good health (CMV status not recorded). Some clones in this sample may be carry-over from other donors' samples.

CDR3 protein: CASSHRQTSGNTIYF. As DNA, the CDR3 is TGTGCCAGCAGCCATAGGCAAACCTCTGGAAACACCATATATTTT. The chain links TRBV14 to TRBJ1-3; D unresolved. V lost 3 bases and J lost 0, with 9 bases in between. Germline CDR1 and CDR2: SGHDN and FVKESK. The CDR3 covers 15 residues.